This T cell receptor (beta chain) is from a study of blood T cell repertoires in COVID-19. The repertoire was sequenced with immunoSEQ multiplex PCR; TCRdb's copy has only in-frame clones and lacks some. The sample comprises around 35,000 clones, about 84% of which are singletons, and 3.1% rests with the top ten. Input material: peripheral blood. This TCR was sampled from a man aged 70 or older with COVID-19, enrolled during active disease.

In DNA, the CDR3 is TGTGCCAGCAGTTTATCTACGCGGCTTTTCACAGATACGCAGTATTTT. Protein product: CASSLSTRLFTDTQYF. The chain uses TRBV27 and TRBJ2-3, with D hard to call. Germline V lookup: CDR1 MNHEY, CDR2 SMNVEV (reference sequence). This CDR3 is 16 amino acids long. V lost 0 bases and J lost 2, with 12 bases in between.